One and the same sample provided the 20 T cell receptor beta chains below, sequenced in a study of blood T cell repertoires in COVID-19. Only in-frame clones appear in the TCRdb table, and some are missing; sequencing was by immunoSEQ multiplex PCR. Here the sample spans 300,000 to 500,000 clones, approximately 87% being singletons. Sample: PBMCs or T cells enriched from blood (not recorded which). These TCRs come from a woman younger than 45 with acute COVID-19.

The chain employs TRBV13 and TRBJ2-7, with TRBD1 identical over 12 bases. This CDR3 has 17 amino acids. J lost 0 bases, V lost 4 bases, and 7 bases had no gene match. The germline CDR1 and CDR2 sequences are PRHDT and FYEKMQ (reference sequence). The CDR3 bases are TGTGCCAGCAGCTCTCGGGACAGGGGGCCGAGCTCCTACGAGCAGTACTTC. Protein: CASSSRDRGPSSYEQYF.

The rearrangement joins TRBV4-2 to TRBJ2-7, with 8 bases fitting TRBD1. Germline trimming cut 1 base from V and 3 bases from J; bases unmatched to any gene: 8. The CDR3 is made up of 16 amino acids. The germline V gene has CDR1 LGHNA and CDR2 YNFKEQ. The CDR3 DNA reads TGTGCCAGCAGCCAAGCCGAAGGACAGGGAGGCTACGAGCAGTACTTC. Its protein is CASSQAEGQGGYEQYF.

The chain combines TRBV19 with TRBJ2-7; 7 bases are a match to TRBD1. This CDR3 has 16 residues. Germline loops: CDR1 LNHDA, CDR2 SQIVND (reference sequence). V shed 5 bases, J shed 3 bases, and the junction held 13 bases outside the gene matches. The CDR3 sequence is CASSLTRQGRDYEQYF. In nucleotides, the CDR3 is TGTGCCAGTAGTCTCACTCGACAGGGAAGGGACTACGAGCAGTACTTC.

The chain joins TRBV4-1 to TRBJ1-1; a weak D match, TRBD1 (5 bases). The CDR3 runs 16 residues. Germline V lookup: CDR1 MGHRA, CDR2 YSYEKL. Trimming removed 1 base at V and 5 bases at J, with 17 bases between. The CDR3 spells CASSQALGGDGTEAFF. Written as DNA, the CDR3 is TGCGCCAGCAGCCAAGCCCTTGGGGGGGATGGGACTGAAGCTTTCTTT.

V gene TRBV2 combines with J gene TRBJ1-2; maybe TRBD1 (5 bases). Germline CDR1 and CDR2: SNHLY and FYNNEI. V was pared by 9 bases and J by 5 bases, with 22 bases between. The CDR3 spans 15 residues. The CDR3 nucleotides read TGTGCCAGTGAGGAAGGAGGGGCTGAGAGTTATGGCTACACCTTC. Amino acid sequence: CASEEGGAESYGYTF. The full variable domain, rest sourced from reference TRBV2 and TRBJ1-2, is EPEVTQTPSHQVTQMGQEVILRCVPISNHLYFYWYRQILGQKVEFLVSFYNNEISEKSEIFDDQFSVERPDGSNFTLKIRSTKLEDSAMYFCASEEGGAESYGYTFGSGTRLTVV.

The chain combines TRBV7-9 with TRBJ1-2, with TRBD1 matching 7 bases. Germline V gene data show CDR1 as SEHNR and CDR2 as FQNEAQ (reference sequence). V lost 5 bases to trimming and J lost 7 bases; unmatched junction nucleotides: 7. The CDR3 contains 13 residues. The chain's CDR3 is CASSDRVISGYTF. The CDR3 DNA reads TGTGCCAGCAGCGACAGGGTTATAAGTGGCTACACCTTC. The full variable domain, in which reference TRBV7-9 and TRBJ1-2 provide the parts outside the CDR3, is DTGVSQNPRHKITKRGQNVTFRCDPISEHNRLYWYRQTLGQGPEFLTYFQNEAQLEKSRLLSDRFSAERPKGSFSTLEIQRTEQGDSAMYLCASSDRVISGYTFGSGTRLTVV.

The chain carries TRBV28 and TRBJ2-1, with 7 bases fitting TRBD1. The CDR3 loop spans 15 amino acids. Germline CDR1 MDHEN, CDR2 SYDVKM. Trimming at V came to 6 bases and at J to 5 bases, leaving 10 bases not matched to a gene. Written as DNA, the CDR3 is TGTGCCAGCAGCTCAACAGGGGAGAAAAACAATGAGCAGTTCTTC. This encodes CASSSTGEKNNEQFF. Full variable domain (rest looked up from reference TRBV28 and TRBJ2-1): DVKVTQSSRYLVKRTGEKVFLECVQDMDHENMFWYRQDPGLGLRLIYFSYDVKMKEKGDIPEGYSVSREKKERFSLILESASTNQTSMYLCASSSTGEKNNEQFFGPGTRLTVL.

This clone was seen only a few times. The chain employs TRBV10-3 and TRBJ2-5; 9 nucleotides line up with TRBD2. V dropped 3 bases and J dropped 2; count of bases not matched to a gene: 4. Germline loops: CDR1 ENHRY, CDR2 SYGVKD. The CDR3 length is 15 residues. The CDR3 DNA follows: TGTGCCATCAGTGATCGAAGCGGGGGGCAAGAGACCCAGTACTTC. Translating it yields CAISDRSGGQETQYF.

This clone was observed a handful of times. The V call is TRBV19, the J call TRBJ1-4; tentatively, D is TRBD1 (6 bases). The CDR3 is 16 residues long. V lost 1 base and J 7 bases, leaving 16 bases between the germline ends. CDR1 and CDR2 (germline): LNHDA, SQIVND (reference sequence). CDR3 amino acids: CASSIVTQGRREKLFF. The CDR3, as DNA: TGTGCCAGTAGTATAGTCACCCAGGGGCGACGTGAAAAACTGTTTTTT.

Written as DNA, the CDR3 is TGTGCCAGCAGCCCAAGGACTCAAGCAGGTGAAAAACTGTTTTTT. Translation gives CASSPRTQAGEKLFF. This sequence joins TRBV6-5 and TRBJ1-4; D gene unclear. Germline-derived CDR1 and CDR2 are MNHEY and SVGAGI. CDR3 length: 15 residues. Between the trimmed V and J ends, which lost 6 bases and 7 bases, there was a span of 18 bases.

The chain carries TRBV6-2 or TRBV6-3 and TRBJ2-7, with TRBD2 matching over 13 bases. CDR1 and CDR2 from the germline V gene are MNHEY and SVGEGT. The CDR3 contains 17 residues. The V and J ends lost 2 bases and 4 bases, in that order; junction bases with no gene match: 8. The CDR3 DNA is TGTGCCAGCAGTTACGGGGGCCGGACTAGCGGGGGATACGAGCAGTACTTC. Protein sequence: CASSYGGRTSGGYEQYF.

The CDR3 sequence: CASSLPGGSTGELFF. The CDR3 nucleotides are TGCGCCAGCAGCTTGCCGGGGGGCTCAACCGGGGAGCTGTTTTTT. The chain combines TRBV5-1 with TRBJ2-2; weak D call: TRBD2 (7 bases). Germline CDR1 and CDR2: SGHRS and YFSETQ. Trimming took off 1 base at V and 5 bases at J, with 12 bases between the two ends. This CDR3 contains 15 residues.

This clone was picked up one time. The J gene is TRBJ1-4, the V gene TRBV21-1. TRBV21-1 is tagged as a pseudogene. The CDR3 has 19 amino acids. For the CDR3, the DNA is TGTGCCAGCGTCCCCGGTTTGTGGAGGCTTTATTCAACTAATGAAAAACTGTTTTTT. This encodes CASVPGLWRLYSTNEKLFF.

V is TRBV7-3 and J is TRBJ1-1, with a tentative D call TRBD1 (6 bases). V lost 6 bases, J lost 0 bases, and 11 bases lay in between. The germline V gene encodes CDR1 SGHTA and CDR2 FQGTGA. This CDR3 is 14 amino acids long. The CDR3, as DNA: TGTGCCAGCAGAGCGGACAGTCTGAACACTGAAGCTTTCTTT. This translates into CASRADSLNTEAFF.

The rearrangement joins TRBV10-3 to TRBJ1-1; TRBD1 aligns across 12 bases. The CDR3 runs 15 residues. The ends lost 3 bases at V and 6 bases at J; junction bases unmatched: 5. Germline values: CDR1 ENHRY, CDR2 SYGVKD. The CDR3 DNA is TGTGCCATCAGTGACCTGGGACAGGGGGCCTCTGAAGCTTTCTTT. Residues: CAISDLGQGASEAFF.

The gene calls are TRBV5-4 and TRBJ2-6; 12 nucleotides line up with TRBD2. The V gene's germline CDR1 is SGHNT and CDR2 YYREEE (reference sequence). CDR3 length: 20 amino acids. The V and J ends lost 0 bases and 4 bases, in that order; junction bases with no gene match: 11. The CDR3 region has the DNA TGTGCCAGCAGCTTGGTATCTCTCCTAGCGGGGGGGCCAGGGGCCAACGTCCTGACTTTC. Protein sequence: CASSLVSLLAGGPGANVLTF.

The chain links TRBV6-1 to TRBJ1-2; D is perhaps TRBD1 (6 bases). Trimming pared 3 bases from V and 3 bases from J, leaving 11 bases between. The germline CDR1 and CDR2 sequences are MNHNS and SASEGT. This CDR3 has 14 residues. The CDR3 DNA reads TGTGCCAGCAGTGACCCAGGGGATCACTATGGCTACACCTTC. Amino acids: CASSDPGDHYGYTF.

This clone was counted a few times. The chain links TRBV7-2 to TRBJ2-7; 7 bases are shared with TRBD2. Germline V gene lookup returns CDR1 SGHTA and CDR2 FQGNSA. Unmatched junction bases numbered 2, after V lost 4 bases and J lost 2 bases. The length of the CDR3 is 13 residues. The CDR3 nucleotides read TGTGCCAGCAGCTCTAGCGGTCCCTACGAGCAGTACTTC. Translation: CASSSSGPYEQYF.

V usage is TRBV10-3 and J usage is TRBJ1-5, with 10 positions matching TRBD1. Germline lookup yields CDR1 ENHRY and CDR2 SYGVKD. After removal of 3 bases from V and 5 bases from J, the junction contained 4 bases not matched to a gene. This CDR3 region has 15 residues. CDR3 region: CAISEGTGAYQPQHF. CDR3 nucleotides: TGTGCCATCAGTGAAGGGACAGGGGCATATCAGCCCCAGCATTTT.

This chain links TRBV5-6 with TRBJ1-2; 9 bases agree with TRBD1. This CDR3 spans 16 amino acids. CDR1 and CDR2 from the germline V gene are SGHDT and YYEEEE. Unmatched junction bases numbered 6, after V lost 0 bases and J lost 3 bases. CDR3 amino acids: CASSLATGGSYYGYTF. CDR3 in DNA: TGTGCCAGCAGCTTGGCCACAGGGGGCTCCTACTATGGCTACACCTTC.